One and the same sample provided the 27 T cell receptor beta chains below, sequenced in a study of OX40 agonist ivuxolimab in advanced cancers. Here immunoSEQ multiplex PCR was the method, and the copy in TCRdb shows in-frame clones only, minus some. The table lists around 55,000 clones, roughly 86% of them singletons. Sequenced material: CD4+ or CD8+ T cells sorted from blood, taken in a trial of the OX40 agonist ivuxolimab. The receptor source for this set is an adult with an advanced solid tumor such as melanoma, head and neck, liver or kidney cancer.

The chain recombines TRBV5-6 with TRBJ2-3; perhaps TRBD1 as D (7 bases). This CDR3 region has 17 residues. Germline CDR1 SGHDT, CDR2 YYEEEE. Trimming left V 3 bases short and J 0 bases short, with 17 bases between. The CDR3 DNA is TGTGCCAGCAGCTCACGCTCCAGGGGGGCTAGCACAGATACGCAGTATTTT. Encoded protein: CASSSRSRGASTDTQYF.

This clone turned up a few times. This rearrangement joins TRBV19 to TRBJ2-7; D may be TRBD1 or TRBD2 (5 bases each). In germline, CDR1 is LNHDA, CDR2 SQIVND (reference sequence). The CDR3 extends over 13 amino acids. Between the trimmed V and J ends, which lost 8 bases and 0 bases, there was a span of 11 bases. The CDR3 nucleotides are TGTGCCAGTCGACGGGGCAGCTCCTACGAGCAGTACTTC. This gives the protein CASRRGSSYEQYF. Complete variable domain (other parts from reference TRBV19 and TRBJ2-7): DGGITQSPKYLFRKEGQNVTLSCEQNLNHDAMYWYRQDPGQGLRLIYYSQIVNDFQKGDIAEGYSVSREKKESFPLTVTSAQKNPTAFYLCASRRGSSYEQYFGPGTRLTVT.

The chain has TRBV7-9 and TRBJ1-1, with D perhaps matching TRBD1 (5 bases). Germline V gives CDR1 SEHNR, CDR2 FQNEAQ (reference sequence). V was trimmed by 5 bases and J by 10 bases, leaving 17 bases between them. This CDR3 contains 13 residues. CDR3 sequence: CASSPPSGTLAFF. The CDR3 DNA is TGTGCCAGCAGCCCCCCTTCGGGGACGTTAGCTTTCTTT.

This sequence joins TRBV21-1 and TRBJ2-3; the table's TRBD2 call for D was not verified on the DNA. TRBV21-1 is flagged as a pseudogene. The CDR3 length is 17 residues. CDR3 nucleotide sequence: TGTGCCAGCAGCAAAGAGGGAAATAGCGGGGTCCCAGATACGCAGTATTTT. Translating gives CASSKEGNSGVPDTQYF.

This clone came up a few times. This sequence joins TRBV7-6 and TRBJ1-2; D might be TRBD1 (5 bases). V lost 5 bases to trimming and J lost 6 bases, with 10 bases between them. The CDR3 covers 12 residues. CDR1 and CDR2 (germline): SGHVS, FNYEAQ. The CDR3 sequence is CASSLTGHGYTF. Here the CDR3 DNA reads TGTGCCAGCAGCCTCACGGGGCATGGCTACACCTTC.

The V and J genes are TRBV18 and TRBJ2-7; 7 bases match TRBD2. Trimming cost V 10 bases and J 1 base; bases outside gene matches: 4. The CDR3 is made up of 12 amino acids. The V gene's germline CDR1 is KGHSH and CDR2 LQKENI. CDR3 in DNA: TGTGCCACTCACGGGGGGTCCTACGAGCAGTACTTC. This codes for CATHGGSYEQYF.

The V call is TRBV7-8, the J call TRBJ2-5; D ambiguous. Gene TRBJ2-7 matches the end of the DNA better, so the J call may be wrong. The CDR3 totals 13 residues. The germline V gene has CDR1 SGHVS and CDR2 FQNEAQ. The CDR3 spells CASSLAGRYEQYF. The CDR3 coding sequence is TGTGCCAGCAGCTTAGCCGGCCGCTACGAGCAGTACTTC.

This chain joins TRBV6-5 and TRBJ2-7; the D gene could be TRBD1 or TRBD2 (5 bases each). Deletions cut 0 bases from V and 5 bases from J, with 8 bases between. The CDR3 totals 13 residues. CDR1 and CDR2 from the germline V gene are MNHEY and SVGAGI. The CDR3 bases are TGTGCCAGCAGTTACTCGACGGGACACGAGCAGTACTTC. Translation: CASSYSTGHEQYF.

This clone was detected only once. The gene calls are TRBV6-5 and TRBJ2-5; weak D call: TRBD2 (5 bases). Trimming left V 7 bases short and J 9 bases short, with 12 bases between. Germline CDR1 MNHEY, CDR2 SVGAGI. The CDR3 has 11 amino acids. CDR3 region: CASTSPEAQYF. The CDR3 DNA reads TGTGCCAGCACCTCCCCGGAGGCCCAGTACTTC.

This clone was seen only once. The gene calls are TRBV6-5 and TRBJ1-4; no clear D gene. V was cut by 0 bases and J by 6 bases, with 11 bases left in between. Germline lookup yields CDR1 MNHEY and CDR2 SVGAGI. CDR3 length: 15 amino acids. The CDR3 loop reads CASSYSEGMDEKLFF. CDR3 in DNA: TGTGCCAGCAGTTACTCAGAGGGAATGGATGAAAAACTGTTTTTT.

The genes are TRBV19 and TRBJ2-2; D assignment may be TRBD1 or TRBD2 (5 bases each). The ends were cut back, 6 bases at V and 3 bases at J, with 14 bases in the middle. The germline gives CDR1 LNHDA, CDR2 SQIVND (reference sequence). The CDR3 is made up of 15 amino acids. The CDR3 DNA sequence: TGTGCCAGTAGCTTGGGGGATCTTGACACCGGGGAGCTGTTTTTT. Translating it yields CASSLGDLDTGELFF.

The chain has TRBV15 and TRBJ2-7; 7 bases match TRBD2. The ends lost 3 bases at V and 2 bases at J; junction bases unmatched: 10. The germline CDR1 and CDR2 sequences are LNHNV and YYDKDF (reference sequence). The CDR3 has 16 residues. The CDR3 DNA reads as TGTGCCACCAGCAGTTCAAACGGGGGGACGGCCTACGAGCAGTACTTC. As protein: CATSSSNGGTAYEQYF.

The CDR3 DNA sequence: TGTGCCAGTAGTCCGACAGGGGCCCTCACTGAAGCTTTCTTT. Translation: CASSPTGALTEAFF. The chain couples TRBV19 to TRBJ1-1, with TRBD1 matching over 8 bases. The trim removed 5 bases at V and 4 bases at J, leaving 6 bases unmatched. The CDR3 contains 14 residues. CDR1 is LNHDA and CDR2 is SQIVND in the germline V gene (reference sequence).

The gene calls are TRBV7-2 and TRBJ2-7; 9 nucleotides line up with TRBD1. The V segment lost 5 bases and the J segment 3 bases; nucleotides outside the gene matches: 14. Looked up from germline, CDR1 is SGHTA and CDR2 is FQGNSA. The CDR3 totals 17 residues. CDR3 nucleotide sequence: TGTGCCAGCAGCCCATACAGGGGGCGCACCCCCGTCTACGAGCAGTACTTC. It codes for CASSPYRGRTPVYEQYF.

Here the CDR3 reads CASSSLDSNYGYTF. For the CDR3, the DNA is TGTGCCAGCAGTTCTCTGGACAGTAACTATGGCTACACCTTC. The chain joins TRBV27 to TRBJ1-2, with a weak D call TRBD1 (6 bases). There are 14 residues in the CDR3. The germline gives CDR1 MNHEY, CDR2 SMNVEV (reference sequence). V lost 4 bases and J 1 base, leaving 10 bases between the germline ends.

As regards this clone: In the same sample, other DNA sequences code for this CDR3. The CDR3, as DNA: TGTGCCAGCAGTTACTCCTATCGGGGGGACGGTGAAAAACTGTTTTTT. Its protein is CASSYSYRGDGEKLFF. This chain joins TRBV6-6 and TRBJ1-4, with D possibly matching TRBD1 (5 bases). The CDR3 totals 16 residues. Trimming shortened V by 0 bases and J by 7 bases, and 15 bases separated the two germline ends. Germline V gene data show CDR1 as MNHNY and CDR2 as SVGAGI (reference sequence).

The chain joins TRBV6-6 to TRBJ2-7; 7 bases are shared with TRBD2. This CDR3 comprises 14 residues. Germline values: CDR1 MNHNY, CDR2 SVGAGI (reference sequence). With V trimmed by 4 bases and J by 4 bases, 7 bases remained unmatched. This chain's CDR3 is CASSSLVGGYEQYF. CDR3 coding DNA: TGTGCCAGCAGTTCACTAGTGGGGGGGTACGAGCAGTACTTC.

This chain connects TRBV2 to TRBJ2-7; 10 nucleotides line up with TRBD2. V dropped 1 base and J dropped 5; count of bases not matched to a gene: 2. The CDR3 extends over 14 amino acids. The V gene's germline CDR1 is SNHLY and CDR2 FYNNEI. CDR3 sequence (DNA): TGTGCCAGCAGTGAAGGAGCGGGGGGGCACGAGCAGTACTTC. It yields the protein CASSEGAGGHEQYF.

The chain joins TRBV7-9 to TRBJ1-2; maybe TRBD1 (5 bases). Between the trimmed V and J ends, which lost 6 bases and 4 bases, there was a span of 24 bases. The CDR3 totals 17 residues. CDR1 is SEHNR and CDR2 is FQNEAQ in the germline V gene (reference sequence). CDR3 coding DNA: TGTGCCAGCAGTTCGCCCCACCGGGACCCAGGCGCCTATGGCTACACCTTC. Its translation: CASSSPHRDPGAYGYTF.

The chain couples TRBV19 to TRBJ2-1; no reliable D call. In germline, CDR1 is LNHDA, CDR2 SQIVND (reference sequence). The CDR3 has 15 amino acids. Trimming left V 5 bases short and J 0 bases short, with 11 bases between. Here the CDR3 reads CASSHVWGSYNEQFF. The DNA of the CDR3 is TGTGCCAGTAGTCACGTCTGGGGCTCCTACAATGAGCAGTTCTTC. Filled out from reference TRBV19 and TRBJ2-1, the complete variable domain reads DGGITQSPKYLFRKEGQNVTLSCEQNLNHDAMYWYRQDPGQGLRLIYYSQIVNDFQKGDIAEGYSVSREKKESFPLTVTSAQKNPTAFYLCASSHVWGSYNEQFFGPGTRLTVL.

The chain is built from TRBV7-8 and TRBJ1-1; TRBD1 matches at 7 bases. CDR1 SGHVS and CDR2 FQNEAQ come from the germline V gene. The length of the CDR3 is 14 residues. V lost 2 bases and J lost 0; bases outside the gene matches: 0. The CDR3 bases are TGTGCCAGCAGCTTACAGGGGGTGAACACTGAAGCTTTCTTT. Protein: CASSLQGVNTEAFF.

This sequence joins TRBV27 and TRBJ1-1; 10 bases are shared with TRBD1. The germline V gene encodes CDR1 MNHEY and CDR2 SMNVEV (reference sequence). The CDR3 is 14 amino acids. Germline trimming cut 2 bases from V and 4 bases from J; bases unmatched to any gene: 1. Here the CDR3 reads CASSLGTGATEAFF. The DNA of the CDR3 is TGTGCCAGCAGTTTAGGGACAGGGGCCACTGAAGCTTTCTTT.

About this clone itself: In this CDR3 the conserved last residue, phenylalanine or tryptophan, is missing, so a read error is likely. The chain couples TRBV4-1 to TRBJ1-6; tentatively, D is TRBD1 (5 bases). The V gene's germline CDR1 is MGHRA and CDR2 YSYEKL. The ends were cut back, 9 bases at V and 10 bases at J, with 16 bases in the middle. The CDR3 covers 13 residues. CDR3 in DNA: TGCGCCAGTAGTCACGGGACCGGATCACCCCTCCACCTT. This translates into CASSHGTGSPLHL.

This chain uses TRBV7-2 with TRBJ1-2; D unclear. Per the germline V gene, CDR1 is SGHTA and CDR2 is FQGNSA. CDR3 size: 14 residues. The germline V and J ends were trimmed by 4 bases and 5 bases, with 14 bases remaining between them. The CDR3 reads CASSSYLDAYGYTF. DNA for the CDR3: TGTGCCAGCAGCTCGTACCTGGACGCTTATGGCTACACCTTC.

The V gene is TRBV5-4, the J gene TRBJ2-7, with 9 bases lining up with TRBD1. Germline loops: CDR1 SGHNT, CDR2 YYREEE (reference sequence). Trimming at V came to 3 bases and at J to 3 bases, leaving 1 base not matched to a gene. The length of the CDR3 is 13 residues. CDR3 sequence (DNA): TGTGCCAGCAGCTCGGACAGGGGCTACGAGCAGTACTTC. This encodes CASSSDRGYEQYF.

For the CDR3, the DNA is TGCGCCAGCAGCCAAGCTCTAGCGGGGGCCCTTCGGGAGCAGTACTTC. It specifies CASSQALAGALREQYF. The chain carries TRBV4-3 and TRBJ2-7; 10 nucleotides align to TRBD2. Germline V gives CDR1 LGHNA, CDR2 YSLEER. With V trimmed by 1 base and J by 7 bases, 10 bases remained unmatched. This CDR3 contains 16 residues.

The chain couples TRBV6-6 to TRBJ1-2; D perhaps matches TRBD1 (5 bases). V was cut by 6 bases and J by 6 bases, with 14 bases left in between. This CDR3 contains 13 residues. The germline V gene has CDR1 MNHNY and CDR2 SVGAGI (reference sequence). The CDR3 is CASSFLGHDGYTF. The CDR3 DNA sequence: TGTGCCAGCAGCTTTTTGGGGCATGATGGCTACACCTTC.